Below, 14 T cell receptor beta chains from the same sample are listed, as sequenced in a study of Ad26.COV2.S vaccination and SARS-CoV-2 variants. The sample's treatment: roughly 19 received Ad26.COV2.S at low or high dose, single or two shots; 5 received placebo; per-sample allocation not given. Collection of samples fell on day 63 after the first vaccine or placebo injection. Sequencing was performed with immunoSEQ multiplex PCR; in TCRdb, only in-frame clones are kept and a portion is missing. This sample has about 350,000 clones; 80% to 90% occur once, and the top ten carry just under 5%. Sequences were derived from peripheral blood, sampled in a trial of Ad26.COV2.S vaccine versus placebo. The receptor source for this set is a person aged 18 to 59 who received the Ad26.COV2.S COVID-19 vaccine or a placebo.

J is TRBJ2-3 and V is TRBV30; a weak D match, TRBD1 (6 bases). Per the germline V gene, CDR1 is GTSNPN and CDR2 is SVGIG (reference sequence). This CDR3 contains 13 residues. V was cut by 1 base and J by 5 bases, with 10 bases left in between. The CDR3 region is CAWSESTGDTQYF. Written as DNA, the CDR3 is TGTGCCTGGAGTGAGTCGACAGGAGATACGCAGTATTTT.

The chain uses TRBV5-1 and TRBJ2-5; D remains unclear. The V gene's germline CDR1 is SGHRS and CDR2 YFSETQ. Deletions cut 0 bases from V and 4 bases from J, with 16 bases between. The CDR3 has 16 amino acids. CDR3 region: CASSLVGEKRGETQYF. DNA for the CDR3: TGCGCCAGCAGCTTGGTTGGAGAGAAGCGCGGAGAGACCCAGTACTTC.

For the CDR3, the DNA is TGTGCCAGCAGCTTAGGTTCCTACGAGCAGTACTTC. Its protein is CASSLGSYEQYF. The chain is built from TRBV13 and TRBJ2-7; no reliable D call. CDR1 and CDR2 (germline): PRHDT, FYEKMQ (reference sequence). The V and J ends lost 0 bases and 1 base respectively, with 1 base between them. The CDR3 totals 12 residues.

This chain connects TRBV6-5 to TRBJ1-1; 7 nucleotides line up with TRBD1. The germline CDR1 and CDR2 sequences are MNHEY and SVGAGI. J gave up 1 base and V 6 bases, and 8 bases lay outside the gene matches. The CDR3 sequence is 15 residues long. CDR3 sequence: CASSQPGGRNTEAFF. The CDR3 DNA follows: TGTGCCAGCAGCCAGCCAGGGGGAAGGAACACTGAAGCTTTCTTT.

The chain carries TRBV28 and TRBJ1-2, with TRBD1 identical over 8 bases. In germline, CDR1 is MDHEN, CDR2 SYDVKM. With 3 bases clipped from V and 6 bases from J, the junction kept 3 bases outside the gene matches. This CDR3 region has 13 residues. CDR3 in amino acids: CASSLSGGNGYTF. The CDR3 DNA sequence: TGTGCCAGCAGTTTGTCAGGGGGCAATGGCTACACCTTC.

The chain is built from TRBV29-1 and TRBJ2-7; 8 positions match TRBD1. J was trimmed by 9 bases and V by 6 bases; bases with no gene match: 7. This CDR3 contains 11 residues. Germline V gene data show CDR1 as SQVTM and CDR2 as ANQGSEA. This CDR3 reads CSVRQGNLQYF. Here the CDR3 DNA reads TGCAGCGTACGACAGGGGAATCTGCAGTACTTC.

For the CDR3, the DNA is TGTGCCAGCTTCGGCACCACTAGCTCCTACAATGAGCAGTTCTTC. Its protein product is CASFGTTSSYNEQFF. The V and J genes are TRBV28 and TRBJ2-1, with a tentative D call TRBD2 (5 bases). The CDR3 contains 15 residues. CDR1 is MDHEN, CDR2 SYDVKM, per germline. The germline V and J ends were trimmed by 8 bases and 0 bases, with 14 bases remaining between them.

This chain joins TRBV28 and TRBJ2-7; D not resolved. The CDR3 totals 15 residues. V shed 5 bases and J shed 5 bases, with 19 bases lying between them. CDR1 is MDHEN, CDR2 SYDVKM, per germline. In DNA form, the CDR3 reads TGTGCCAGCAGTCTACGGGTCCCACAGCCCCACGAGCAGTACTTC. Its protein product is CASSLRVPQPHEQYF.

Only one count was recorded for this clone. This sequence joins TRBV3-1 (or the pseudogene TRBV3-2) and TRBJ1-2, with 7 bases that match TRBD1. The V gene's germline CDR1 is LGHDT and CDR2 YNNKEL (reference sequence). CDR3 length: 15 amino acids. Trimming at V came to 1 base and at J to 3 bases, leaving 5 bases not matched to a gene. CDR3 loop: CASSQVLGTDYGYTF. The CDR3 DNA follows: TGTGCCAGCAGCCAAGTACTGGGGACAGACTATGGCTACACCTTC.

A single count supports this clone. This chain connects TRBV2 to TRBJ1-5, with 11 bases fitting TRBD1. The CDR3 spans 14 residues. Germline V gene sequence: CDR1 SNHLY, CDR2 FYNNEI. The trim removed 6 bases at V and 7 bases at J, leaving 5 bases unmatched. CDR3 sequence (DNA): TGTGCCAGCAGCCGAGGACAGGGGGCCCAGCCCCAGCATTTT. This translates into CASSRGQGAQPQHF. The full variable domain, with the rest looked up from reference TRBV2 and TRBJ1-5, is EPEVTQTPSHQVTQMGQEVILRCVPISNHLYFYWYRQILGQKVEFLVSFYNNEISEKSEIFDDQFSVERPDGSNFTLKIRSTKLEDSAMYFCASSRGQGAQPQHFGDGTRLSIL.

The chain employs TRBV10-2 and TRBJ2-7; TRBD1 agrees at 11 bases. Germline lookup yields CDR1 WSHSY and CDR2 SAAADI. With 7 bases clipped from V and 7 bases from J, the junction kept 6 bases outside the gene matches. CDR3 length: 13 amino acids. The CDR3: CASTFGTGGEQYF. The CDR3 DNA follows: TGCGCCAGCACCTTCGGGACAGGGGGAGAGCAGTACTTC.

V usage is TRBV5-1 and J usage is TRBJ2-2; D perhaps matches TRBD2 (6 bases). CDR3 length: 15 residues. The germline V and J ends were trimmed by 0 bases and 3 bases, with 9 bases remaining between them. The germline V gene encodes CDR1 SGHRS and CDR2 YFSETQ. The CDR3 spells CASSLDLAYTGELFF. The CDR3 nucleotides read TGCGCCAGCAGCTTGGATCTAGCGTACACCGGGGAGCTGTTTTTT.

This chain links TRBV5-1 with TRBJ2-6, with D possibly matching TRBD2 (5 bases). The germline V gene has CDR1 SGHRS and CDR2 YFSETQ. This CDR3 has 14 amino acids. Trimming removed 4 bases from V and 0 bases from J, with 5 bases in between. CDR3 residues: CASSEGSGANVLTF. Here the CDR3 DNA reads TGCGCCAGCAGCGAGGGCTCTGGGGCCAACGTCCTGACTTTC.

The chain employs TRBV5-1 and TRBJ2-1, with D possibly matching TRBD2 (6 bases). Trimming took off 0 bases at V and 1 base at J, with 14 bases between the two ends. Germline loops: CDR1 SGHRS, CDR2 YFSETQ. This CDR3 region has 17 residues. The CDR3: CASSLVVMEGSYNEQFF. In DNA, the CDR3 is TGCGCCAGCAGCTTGGTCGTAATGGAGGGTTCCTACAATGAGCAGTTCTTC.